This is a list of T cell receptor beta chains from one sample in a study of cytomegalovirus exposure and HLA in healthy donors. This table comes from immunoSEQ multiplex PCR, and its TCRdb copy is limited to in-frame clones, with some not included. Of about 120,000 clones in the sample, about 79% were seen once. Input material: PBMCs. The receptors were gathered from a man aged 30 to 45 in good health and CMV-seropositive. CDR3s include the opening cysteine and the closing phenylalanine or tryptophan. D genes are given only for firm matches. Expanded clones get a size class; other rows say once, few or many, or leave the size out.

>TRBV11-2|.|TRBJ1-4|.
CASRRETTNEKLFF
TGTGCCAGCAGACGAGAGACAACTAATGAAAAACTGTTTTTT
>TRBV7-2|.|TRBJ1-1|.
CASRIRINTEAFF
TGTGCCAGCAGGATTAGAATTAACACTGAAGCTTTCTTT
>TRBV30|.|TRBJ2-7|.
CAWSETSSYEQYF
TGTGCCTGGAGCGAGACATCCTCCTACGAGCAGTACTTC
>TRBV7-7|TRBD2|TRBJ2-1|.
CASSLGLDSYNEQFF
TGTGCTAGCAGCCTAGGACTAGACTCCTACAATGAGCAGTTCTTC
>TRBV11-1|TRBD1|TRBJ2-7|.
CASSLGTGGSYEQYF
TGTGCCAGCAGCTTAGGGACAGGGGGCTCCTACGAGCAGTACTTC
>TRBV5-1|TRBD2|TRBJ2-7|.
CASSPRGGLGGYEQYF
TGCGCCAGCAGCCCTCGGGGAGGGCTTGGTGGCTACGAGCAGTACTTC
>TRBV12-5|.|TRBJ1-5|.
CASGPDWYSNQPQHF
TGTGCTAGTGGGCCTGACTGGTATAGCAATCAGCCCCAGCATTTT
>TRBV9|.|TRBJ2-5|.
CASSVAQGQETQYF
TGTGCCAGCAGCGTAGCCCAGGGGCAAGAGACCCAGTACTTC
>TRBV30|.|TRBJ1-2|.
CSSGRSFYGYTF
TGTAGTTCTGGGCGCAGCTTCTATGGCTACACCTTC
>TRBV7-6|TRBD1|TRBJ1-1|.
CASSPQGAGVSNTEAFF
TGTGCCAGCAGCCCCCAGGGGGCTGGAGTTTCGAACACTGAAGCTTTCTTT
>TRBV7-3|.|TRBJ2-7|.
CASSLKLQSPGKSYEQYF
TGTGCCAGCAGCTTAAAGCTGCAGTCCCCGGGGAAGTCCTACGAGCAGTACTTC
>TRBV5-4|.|TRBJ2-3|.
CASSPVGADTQYF
TGTGCCAGCAGCCCCGTGGGCGCAGATACGCAGTATTTT
>TRBV4-3|TRBD1|TRBJ2-7|.
CASSQDDRGRDYEQYF
TGCGCCAGTAGCCAAGACGACAGGGGGCGAGATTACGAGCAGTACTTC
>TRBV19|.|TRBJ1-2|.
CASRGQQRANYGYTF
TGTGCCAGTAGAGGACAGCAACGAGCTAACTATGGCTACACCTTC
>TRBV15|.|TRBJ1-2|.
CATSRAPDGAGGYTF
TGTGCCACCAGCAGGGCTCCGGATGGGGCTGGAGGCTACACCTTC
>TRBV7-2|.|TRBJ1-5|.
CASSKTVYSNQPQHF
TGTGCCAGCAGCAAGACAGTATATAGCAATCAGCCCCAGCATTTT
>TRBV30|.|TRBJ1-4|.
CAWVDSPDNEKLFF
TGTGCCTGGGTCGACAGCCCCGATAATGAAAAACTGTTTTTT
>TRBV19|TRBD2|TRBJ2-4|few
CASMPGLAGGPAKNIQYF
TGTGCCAGTATGCCGGGACTAGCGGGGGGGCCGGCCAAAAACATTCAGTACTTC
>TRBV7-2|TRBD1|TRBJ2-7|.
CASRLTGTGGGEQYF
TGTGCCAGCAGGTTAACCGGGACAGGGGGCGGTGAGCAGTACTTC
>TRBV7-2|.|TRBJ2-1|once
CASSSFYDWQFF
TGTGCCAGCAGCTCCTTCTACGATTGGCAGTTCTTC
>TRBV10-3|.|TRBJ1-1|.
CAIGRKDSLYTEAFF
TGTGCCATCGGACGTAAGGACAGCCTGTACACTGAAGCTTTCTTT
>TRBV5-6|.|TRBJ1-2|.
CASSLIGGAYGYTF
TGTGCCAGCAGCTTGATAGGAGGGGCCTATGGCTACACCTTC
>TRBV7-2|TRBD2|TRBJ2-3|.
CASSPRGPAGGSADTQYF
TGTGCCAGCAGCCCCCGCGGGCCCGCGGGAGGGTCGGCAGATACGCAGTATTTT
>TRBV27|.|TRBJ1-4|.
CASRIQGEGIEEKLFF
TGTGCCAGCAGAATACAGGGAGAGGGAATCGAAGAAAAACTGTTTTTT
>TRBV30|TRBD1|TRBJ1-6|.
CAWNRGRESPLHF
TGTGCCTGGAACAGGGGGCGCGAATCACCCCTCCACTTT
>TRBV5-1|TRBD2|TRBJ2-2|.
CASSLRTSGNTGELFF
TGCGCCAGCAGCTTGCGGACTAGCGGGAACACCGGGGAGCTGTTTTTT
>TRBV5-6|TRBD2|TRBJ2-1|.
CASALAGGPGEQFF
TGTGCCAGCGCCTTGGCGGGAGGGCCGGGTGAGCAGTTCTTC
>TRBV18|TRBD1|TRBJ1-4|.
CASYGQGGNEKLFF
TGTGCCAGCTACGGACAGGGCGGGAATGAAAAACTGTTTTTT
>TRBV27|TRBD2|TRBJ2-7|.
CASRSLTGGAYEQYF
TGTGCCAGCAGATCTTTAACGGGGGGTGCCTACGAGCAGTACTTC
>TRBV7-9|.|TRBJ1-3|.
CSSRTAGNTIYF
TGTTCCAGCAGGACAGCCGGAAACACCATATATTTT
>TRBV11-3|.|TRBJ2-2|.
CASSLGSGNTGELFF
TGTGCCAGCAGCTTAGGTAGCGGGAACACCGGGGAGCTGTTTTTT
>TRBV4-3|TRBD2|TRBJ2-4|.
CASSREAGTSGGNSQYF
TGCGCCAGCAGCCGAGAGGCCGGGACTAGCGGGGGAAACAGTCAGTACTTC
>TRBV11-2|.|TRBJ1-2|.
CASSLDVGRIPNNGYTF
TGTGCCAGCAGCCTTGACGTAGGGAGGATCCCAAATAATGGCTACACCTTC
>TRBV4-2|.|TRBJ2-1|.
CASSQGTYSYNEQFF
TGTGCCAGCAGCCAAGGCACTTACTCCTACAATGAGCAGTTCTTC
>TRBV7-7|.|TRBJ2-5|.
CASSLVGGSETQYF
TGTGCTAGCAGCTTAGTTGGGGGCTCGGAGACCCAGTACTTC
>TRBV7-2|.|TRBJ1-1|.
CASSRTANTEAFF
TGTGCCAGCAGCCGGACAGCGAACACTGAAGCTTTCTTT
>TRBV4-1|TRBD1|TRBJ1-4|.
CASSLDREVEKLFF
TGCGCCAGCAGTCTGGACAGGGAGGTTGAAAAACTGTTTTTT
>TRBV7-9|TRBD1|TRBJ2-1|.
CASSLGQGPGNEQFF
TGTGCCAGCAGCTTAGGACAGGGGCCGGGGAATGAGCAGTTCTTC
>TRBV5-1|TRBD1|TRBJ1-6|.
CASSDLSAGQAASPLHF
TGCGCCAGCAGCGACCTTAGCGCGGGACAGGCGGCTTCACCCCTCCACTTT
>TRBV28|TRBD1|TRBJ1-5|.
CASSTTGGLQPQHF
TGTGCCAGCAGTACTACAGGGGGCCTTCAGCCCCAGCATTTT
>TRBV30|.|TRBJ2-7|.
CAWSRLREPYEQYF
TGTGCCTGGAGTAGGTTGCGGGAACCCTACGAGCAGTACTTC
>TRBV4-1|TRBD1|TRBJ2-4|.
CASSLPGGKNIQYF
TGCGCCAGCAGCCTTCCAGGGGGCAAAAACATTCAGTACTTC
>TRBV7-2|TRBD1|TRBJ2-7|.
CASSFRDRGPYEQYF
TGTGCCAGCAGCTTCCGGGACAGGGGGCCCTACGAGCAGTACTTC
>TRBV18|TRBD1|TRBJ2-7|.
CASSPSDRGSYEQYF
TGTGCCAGCTCACCATCGGACAGGGGAAGCTACGAGCAGTACTTC
>TRBV7-6|TRBD2|TRBJ2-2|.
CASSLNGLAATGELFF
TGTGCCAGCAGCCTGAATGGACTAGCGGCCACCGGGGAGCTGTTTTTT
>TRBV5-1|TRBD2|TRBJ2-1|few
CASSLAPGAGGRNEQFF
TGCGCCAGCAGCTTGGCCCCCGGAGCGGGGGGGCGCAATGAGCAGTTCTTC
>TRBV29-1|.|TRBJ2-5|.
CSVEDWGQEETQYF
TGCAGCGTTGAAGATTGGGGACAAGAAGAGACCCAGTACTTC
>TRBV9|TRBD1|TRBJ2-7|few
CASSPWTGEGYEQYF
TGTGCCAGCAGCCCCTGGACAGGAGAGGGATACGAGCAGTACTTC
>TRBV4-3|.|TRBJ2-3|once
CASSQDPGTDTQYF
TGCGCCAGCAGCCAAGATCCGGGCACAGATACGCAGTATTTT
>TRBV6-5|.|TRBJ2-7|.
CASSYRGQAYEQYF
TGTGCCAGCAGTTATAGAGGACAAGCCTACGAGCAGTACTTC
>TRBV7-3|.|TRBJ2-7|.
CASSSDPRPGQQYF
TGTGCCAGCAGCTCAGACCCGCGACCGGGACAACAGTACTTC
>TRBV28|.|TRBJ2-3|.
CASSLAGSYFGTDTQYF
TGTGCCAGCAGTTTAGCCGGGTCTTACTTTGGCACAGATACGCAGTATTTT
>TRBV11-2|.|TRBJ1-5|.
CASSLTGNQPQHF
TGTGCCAGCAGCTTGACAGGCAATCAGCCCCAGCATTTT
>TRBV30|TRBD2|TRBJ2-1|once
CAWKGDTSGRALYNEQFF
TGTGCCTGGAAGGGTGATACTAGCGGGAGGGCCCTTTATAATGAGCAGTTCTTC
>TRBV5-1|TRBD1|TRBJ1-1|few
CASSPITGGTEAFF
TGCGCCAGCAGCCCCATAACAGGGGGCACTGAAGCTTTCTTT
>TRBV28|.|TRBJ1-5|.
CASRTGGGVNQPQHF
TGTGCCAGCAGGACTGGGGGGGGCGTCAATCAGCCCCAGCATTTT